The sequence of this TCR beta chain was determined in a study of cytomegalovirus exposure and HLA in healthy donors. The PCR used 60 Vbeta and 13 Jbeta primers. Profiling relied on immunoSEQ multiplex PCR, and the TCRdb table lists in-frame clones only, not all of them. Of roughly 170,000 clones detected, roughly 71% appear once; the ten largest clones hold about 1.6%. V shed 5 bases, J shed 4 bases, and the junction held 9 bases outside the gene matches. This CDR3 has 16 amino acids. CDR1 and CDR2 from the germline V gene are SGHAT and FQNNGV. The sample comprised PBMCs. The TCR was taken from a girl under 18 in good health and CMV-seronegative. The rearrangement joins TRBV11-2 to TRBJ2-1; 9 bases are a match to TRBD1. The CDR3 nucleotides read TGTGCCAGCAGCCGGAAGGGACAGGGTGGTTACAATGAGCAGTTCTTC. Translating gives CASSRKGQGGYNEQFF.